Listed here are 23 T cell receptor beta chains from one sample, sequenced in a study of beta chain features in type 1 diabetes. Study-wide findings and caveats: A moderate, significant TCRB CDR3 shortening appeared in type 1 diabetes across four CD4+ subsets.

Reverse transcribing all isolated RNA meant expressed TCRB transcripts were sequenced. TCRdb's table, derived via immunoSEQ multiplex PCR, lists solely in-frame clones and lacks some. Of 240,000 or so clones listed, 11% to 15% were seen once; the top ten hold approximately 0.018%. Their antigens are not known. Source material: naive CD4+ T cells from blood. The origin of the receptors is a man aged 25-45 years with type 1 diabetes.

The chain joins TRBV5-1 to TRBJ2-3, with TRBD2 matching 14 bases. The CDR3 runs 16 residues. J lost 4 bases, V lost 5 bases, and 6 bases had no gene match. The germline CDR1 and CDR2 sequences are SGHRS and YFSETQ. The CDR3 loop reads CASRATSGRAPDTQYF. The CDR3 DNA follows: TGCGCCAGCAGAGCGACTAGCGGGAGGGCCCCAGATACGCAGTATTTT. The variable domain in full, completed from reference TRBV5-1 and TRBJ2-3, reads KAGVTQTPRYLIKTRGQQVTLSCSPISGHRSVSWYQQTPGQGLQFLFEYFSETQRNKGNFPGRFSGRQFSNSRSEMNVSTLELGDSALYLCASRATSGRAPDTQYFGPGTRLTVL.

The chain employs TRBV7-2 and TRBJ2-5, with 7 bases fitting TRBD2. This CDR3 contains 14 residues. Germline CDR1 is SGHTA and CDR2 is FQGNSA. Trimming took 0 bases from V and 5 from J; bases not matched to a gene: 3. CDR3 region: CASSLAGGPETQYF. As DNA, the CDR3 is TGTGCCAGCAGCTTAGCGGGAGGGCCGGAGACCCAGTACTTC.

There are a few counts of this clone. The V gene is TRBV5-1, the J gene TRBJ2-1; D ambiguous. V was clipped by 0 bases and J by 8 bases, with 12 bases between them. The CDR3 is 14 residues long. The V gene's germline CDR1 is SGHRS and CDR2 YFSETQ. The CDR3 loop reads CASSLGPEMDEQFF. CDR3 bases: TGCGCCAGCAGCTTGGGTCCAGAAATGGATGAGCAGTTCTTC.

In its sample, this clone was seen a few times. V is TRBV5-5 and J is TRBJ1-2; D remains ambiguous. The germline CDR1 and CDR2 sequences are SGHKS and YYEKEE (reference sequence). This CDR3 is 14 amino acids long. With 0 bases removed from V and 7 bases from J, the gap between germline ends came to 13 bases. This chain's CDR3 is CASSLGPSTGGYTF. In nucleotides, the CDR3 is TGTGCCAGCAGCTTGGGTCCTTCGACGGGTGGCTACACCTTC.

The chain joins TRBV19 to TRBJ1-1; D is ambiguous. The CDR3 extends over 13 amino acids. V lost 3 bases and J 4 bases, leaving 9 bases between the germline ends. From germline, CDR1 is LNHDA and CDR2 SQIVND (reference sequence). CDR3 DNA sequence: TGTGCCAGTAGTATGGGCCGGGGCACTGAAGCTTTCTTT. It is translated as CASSMGRGTEAFF.

This clone showed up just a few times. The J gene is TRBJ1-2, the V gene TRBV4-2; 7 bases are shared with TRBD1. Unmatched junction bases numbered 7, after V lost 2 bases and J lost 4 bases. CDR1 is LGHNA, CDR2 YNFKEQ, per germline. The CDR3 is 15 amino acids. CDR3: CASSQRIGTAYGYTF. The CDR3 region has the DNA TGTGCCAGCAGCCAACGTATTGGGACAGCCTATGGCTACACCTTC.

This clone came up a few times. J is TRBJ1-2 and V is TRBV5-6; TRBD1 is a possible D gene (5 bases). Germline values: CDR1 SGHDT, CDR2 YYEEEE. Deletions cut 4 bases from V and 7 bases from J, with 20 bases between. CDR3 length: 15 amino acids. This CDR3 reads CASSAGPGQGGGYTF. The CDR3 DNA reads TGTGCCAGCAGCGCCGGCCCAGGTCAGGGAGGTGGCTACACCTTC.

The genes are TRBV30 and TRBJ1-5, with D hard to call. V was trimmed by 3 bases and J by 0 bases, leaving 12 bases between them. CDR3 size: 15 residues. Looked up from germline, CDR1 is GTSNPN and CDR2 is SVGIG (reference sequence). The CDR3 DNA reads as TGTGCCTGGAGCCCGGTGACTTATAGCAATCAGCCCCAGCATTTT. This sequence encodes CAWSPVTYSNQPQHF.

This clone has just a few counts. The J gene is TRBJ1-1, the V gene TRBV27, with 8 positions matching TRBD1. CDR3 size: 14 residues. With 6 bases clipped from V and 0 bases from J, the junction kept 3 bases outside the gene matches. The germline V gene encodes CDR1 MNHEY and CDR2 SMNVEV (reference sequence). CDR3 amino acids: CASRRTGMNTEAFF. Here the CDR3 DNA reads TGTGCCAGCAGACGGACAGGGATGAACACTGAAGCTTTCTTT.

The CDR3 DNA reads TGTGCCACCAGCAGAGATCCCGTCGGGACAGATACGCAGTATTTT. Amino acid sequence: CATSRDPVGTDTQYF. The chain has TRBV15 and TRBJ2-3; D gene uncertain. Trimming cost V 0 bases and J 3 bases, with 10 bases left between them. In germline, CDR1 is LNHNV, CDR2 YYDKDF (reference sequence). The CDR3 spans 15 residues.

The chain joins TRBV18 to TRBJ1-5; D unclear. The CDR3 totals 15 residues. The germline V gene has CDR1 KGHSH and CDR2 LQKENI. The germline V and J ends were trimmed by 3 bases and 1 base, with 10 bases remaining between them. CDR3 DNA sequence: TGTGCCAGCTCACCCGCGGAGACGAGCAATCAGCCCCAGCATTTT. This sequence encodes CASSPAETSNQPQHF.

This clone was counted a few times. The chain uses TRBV19 and TRBJ2-1; D possibly corresponds to TRBD1 (6 bases). The CDR3 contains 14 residues. Deletions cut 5 bases from V and 1 base from J, with 9 bases between. Germline CDR1 is LNHDA and CDR2 is SQIVND (reference sequence). CDR3 DNA: TGTGCCAGTAGTGCTACAGGGTCCTACAATGAGCAGTTCTTC. It is translated as CASSATGSYNEQFF.

This rearrangement joins TRBV5-1 to TRBJ2-3, with a weak D call TRBD2 (5 bases). Trimming cost V 2 bases and J 0 bases, with 7 bases left between them. The CDR3 consists of 14 residues. The V gene's germline CDR1 is SGHRS and CDR2 YFSETQ. CDR3 coding DNA: TGCGCCAGCAGCTTCGCGGGTAGCACAGATACGCAGTATTTT. Protein: CASSFAGSTDTQYF.

This rearrangement joins TRBV10-3 to TRBJ1-4; D is possibly TRBD1 (6 bases). Trimming pared 2 bases from V and 8 bases from J, leaving 12 bases between. Germline CDR1 and CDR2: ENHRY and SYGVKD. This CDR3 is 14 amino acids long. The CDR3 sequence: CAISEDRMREKLFF. DNA of the CDR3: TGTGCCATCAGTGAGGACAGGATGCGGGAAAAACTGTTTTTT.

V gene TRBV6-5 combines with J gene TRBJ2-7, with a possible D match to TRBD1 (6 bases). The V end lost 10 bases, the J end lost 4 bases, and 14 bases lay between the germline ends. CDR3 length: 12 residues. Germline V lookup: CDR1 MNHEY, CDR2 SVGAGI. The CDR3 is CATARGSYEQYF. The CDR3 DNA is TGTGCCACGGCCAGGGGTTCGTACGAGCAGTACTTC.

This rearrangement joins TRBV6-5 to TRBJ2-7, with TRBD2 matching over 9 bases. This CDR3 has 14 amino acids. Germline CDR1 and CDR2: MNHEY and SVGAGI. V shed 6 bases, J shed 3 bases, and the junction held 6 bases outside the gene matches. In DNA, the CDR3 is TGTGCCAGCAGACCATTAGCGGGAGACTACGAGCAGTACTTC. This sequence encodes CASRPLAGDYEQYF.

DNA of the CDR3: TGTGCCAGCACCTCGGGGGGGTACACTGAAGCTTTCTTT. Amino acids: CASTSGGYTEAFF. The V call is TRBV18, the J call TRBJ1-1; perhaps TRBD1 as D (5 bases). Trimming cost V 8 bases and J 3 bases, with 13 bases left between them. This CDR3 spans 13 amino acids. CDR1 and CDR2 from the germline V gene are KGHSH and LQKENI.

The count of this clone is one. J is TRBJ1-1 and V is TRBV30; 9 bases map to TRBD1. Germline V CDR1 and CDR2: GTSNPN, SVGIG (reference sequence). The CDR3 consists of 15 residues. The junction had 6 bases not matched to a gene; V was cut back by 2 bases and J by 2 bases. The CDR3 reads CAWSRRDRANTEAFF. DNA of the CDR3: TGTGCCTGGAGTAGAAGGGACAGGGCCAACACTGAAGCTTTCTTT.

This clone occurred a few times. V and J are TRBV6-5 and TRBJ1-1, with D possibly TRBD1 on 6 matching bases. This CDR3 is built from 15 residues. Germline values: CDR1 MNHEY, CDR2 SVGAGI. Trimming took 2 bases from V and 7 from J, leaving 17 bases between them. CDR3 nucleotide sequence: TGTGCCAGCAGTTACACTACAGGGTCCACCCATGAAGCTTTCTTT. This codes for CASSYTTGSTHEAFF.

V is TRBV7-9 and J is TRBJ2-3; D is perhaps TRBD1 (7 bases). The CDR3 contains 15 residues. Trimming took 6 bases from V and 1 from J, leaving 14 bases between them. The germline V gene has CDR1 SEHNR and CDR2 FQNEAQ (reference sequence). The chain's CDR3 is CASRRQGGGTDTQYF. In DNA form, the CDR3 reads TGTGCCAGCAGAAGACAGGGAGGAGGCACAGATACGCAGTATTTT.

This clone was seen a few times. The V call is TRBV5-1, the J call TRBJ2-1; possibly TRBD2 for D (6 bases). V was trimmed by 2 bases and J by 6 bases, leaving 12 bases between them. CDR1 and CDR2 from the germline V gene are SGHRS and YFSETQ. The CDR3 sequence is 14 residues long. Written as DNA, the CDR3 is TGCGCCAGCAGCTTAGGAGGGCTTTTCAATGAGCAGTTCTTC. This gives the protein CASSLGGLFNEQFF.

This sequence joins TRBV5-6 and TRBJ2-3; D not resolved. The V end was cut by 0 bases, the J end by 0 bases, with 8 bases between. Germline CDR1 reads SGHDT; CDR2 reads YYEEEE. The CDR3 spans 15 residues. In DNA form, the CDR3 reads TGTGCCAGCAGCTTGGGGCCACCCAGCACAGATACGCAGTATTTT. It translates to CASSLGPPSTDTQYF.

This clone was seen more than once but under ten times. The J gene is TRBJ2-1, the V gene TRBV7-9, with D perhaps TRBD1 (5 bases). There are 14 residues in the CDR3. Germline V gene lookup returns CDR1 SEHNR and CDR2 FQNEAQ (reference sequence). V was trimmed by 4 bases and J by 6 bases, leaving 13 bases between them. This chain's CDR3 is CASSYSTEGNEQFF. The CDR3 DNA reads TGTGCCAGCAGCTATTCGACAGAAGGCAATGAGCAGTTCTTC.